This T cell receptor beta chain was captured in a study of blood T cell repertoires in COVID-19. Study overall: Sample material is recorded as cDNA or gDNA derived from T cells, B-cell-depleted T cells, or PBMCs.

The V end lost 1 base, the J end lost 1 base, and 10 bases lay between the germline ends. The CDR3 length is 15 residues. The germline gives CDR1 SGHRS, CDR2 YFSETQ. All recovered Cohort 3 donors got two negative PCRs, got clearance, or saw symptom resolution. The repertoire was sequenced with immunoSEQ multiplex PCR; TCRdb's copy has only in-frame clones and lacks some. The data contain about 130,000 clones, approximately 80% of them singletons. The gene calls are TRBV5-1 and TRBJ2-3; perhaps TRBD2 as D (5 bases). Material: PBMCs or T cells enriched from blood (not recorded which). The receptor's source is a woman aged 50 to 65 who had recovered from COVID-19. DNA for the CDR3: TGCGCCAGCAGCTTGCCGGGGTTAGGCACAGATACGCAGTATTTT. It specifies CASSLPGLGTDTQYF.